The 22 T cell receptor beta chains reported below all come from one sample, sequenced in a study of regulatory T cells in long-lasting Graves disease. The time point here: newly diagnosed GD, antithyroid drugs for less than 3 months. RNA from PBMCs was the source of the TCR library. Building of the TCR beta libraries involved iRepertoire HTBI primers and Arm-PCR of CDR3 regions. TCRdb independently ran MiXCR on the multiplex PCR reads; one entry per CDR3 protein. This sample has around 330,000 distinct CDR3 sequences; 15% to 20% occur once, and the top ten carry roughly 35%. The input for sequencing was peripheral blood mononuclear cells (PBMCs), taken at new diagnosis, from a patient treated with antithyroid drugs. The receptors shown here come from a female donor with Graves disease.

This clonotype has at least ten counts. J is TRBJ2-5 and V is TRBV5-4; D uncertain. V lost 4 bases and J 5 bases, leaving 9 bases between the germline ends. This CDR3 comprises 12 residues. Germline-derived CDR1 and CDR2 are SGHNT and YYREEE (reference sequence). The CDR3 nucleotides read TGTGCCAGCAGCCGATTCGGCGAGACCCAGTACTTC. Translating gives CASSRFGETQYF.

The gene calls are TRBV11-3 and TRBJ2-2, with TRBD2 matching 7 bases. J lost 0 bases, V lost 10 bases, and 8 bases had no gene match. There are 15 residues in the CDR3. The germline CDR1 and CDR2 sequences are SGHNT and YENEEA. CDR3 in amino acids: CATSLGGTNTGELFF. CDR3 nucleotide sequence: TGTGCCACCTCCCTGGGGGGGACGAACACCGGGGAGCTGTTTTTT.

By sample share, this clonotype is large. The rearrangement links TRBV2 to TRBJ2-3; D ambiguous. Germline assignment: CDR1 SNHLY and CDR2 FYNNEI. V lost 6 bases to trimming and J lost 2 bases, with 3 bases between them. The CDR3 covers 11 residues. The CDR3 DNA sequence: TGTGCCAGCAGCCACACAGATACGCAGTATTTT. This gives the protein CASSHTDTQYF.

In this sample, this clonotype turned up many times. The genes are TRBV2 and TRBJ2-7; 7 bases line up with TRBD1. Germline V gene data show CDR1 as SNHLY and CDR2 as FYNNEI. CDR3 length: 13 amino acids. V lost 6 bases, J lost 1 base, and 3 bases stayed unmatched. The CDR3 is CASSDRVSYEQYF. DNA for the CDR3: TGTGCCAGCAGCGACAGGGTTTCCTACGAGCAGTACTTC.

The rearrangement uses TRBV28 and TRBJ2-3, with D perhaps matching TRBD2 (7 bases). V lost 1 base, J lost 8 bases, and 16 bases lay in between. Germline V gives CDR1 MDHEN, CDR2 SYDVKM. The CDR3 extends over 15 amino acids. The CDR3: CASSLSGGGDRTQYF. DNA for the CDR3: TGTGCCAGCAGTTTATCGGGGGGCGGAGATCGTACGCAGTATTTT.

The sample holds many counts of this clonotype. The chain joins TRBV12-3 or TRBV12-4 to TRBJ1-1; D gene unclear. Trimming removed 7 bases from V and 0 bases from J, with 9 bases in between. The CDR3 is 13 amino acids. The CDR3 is CASMTVLNTEAFF. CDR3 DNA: TGTGCCAGCATGACGGTCTTGAACACTGAAGCTTTCTTT.

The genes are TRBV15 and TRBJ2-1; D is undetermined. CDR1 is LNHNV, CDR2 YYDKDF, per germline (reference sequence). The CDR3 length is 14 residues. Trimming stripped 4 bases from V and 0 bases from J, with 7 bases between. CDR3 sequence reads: CATSKRSSYNEQFF. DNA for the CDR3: TGTGCCACCAGCAAGCGAAGCTCCTACAATGAGCAGTTCTTC.

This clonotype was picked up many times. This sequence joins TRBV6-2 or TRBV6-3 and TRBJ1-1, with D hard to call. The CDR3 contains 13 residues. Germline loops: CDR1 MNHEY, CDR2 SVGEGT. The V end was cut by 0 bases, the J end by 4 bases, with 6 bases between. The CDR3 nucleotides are TGTGCCAGCAGTTACTCGTTAGGCACTGAAGCTTTCTTT. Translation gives CASSYSLGTEAFF.

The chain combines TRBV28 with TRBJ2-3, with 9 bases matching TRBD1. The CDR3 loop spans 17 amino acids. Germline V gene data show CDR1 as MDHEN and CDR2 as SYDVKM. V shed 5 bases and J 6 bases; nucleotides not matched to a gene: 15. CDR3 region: CASSPPLGQGDSDTQYF. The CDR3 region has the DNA TGTGCCAGCAGTCCGCCCCTGGGACAGGGAGACTCCGATACGCAGTATTTT.

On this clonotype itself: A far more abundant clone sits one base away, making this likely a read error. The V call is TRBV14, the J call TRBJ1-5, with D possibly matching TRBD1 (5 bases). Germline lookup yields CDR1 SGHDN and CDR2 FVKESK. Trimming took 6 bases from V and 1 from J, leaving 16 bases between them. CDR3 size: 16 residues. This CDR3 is CASRKTRTTSNQPQHF. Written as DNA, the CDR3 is TGTGCCAGCAGAAAAACCAGGACAACGAGCAATCAGCCCCAGCATTTT. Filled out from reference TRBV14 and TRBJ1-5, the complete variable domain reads EAGVTQFPSHSVIEKGQTVTLRCDPISGHDNLYWYRRVMGKEIKFLLHFVKESKQDESGMPNNRFLAERTGGTYSTLKVQPAELEDSGVYFCASRKTRTTSNQPQHFGDGTRLSIL.

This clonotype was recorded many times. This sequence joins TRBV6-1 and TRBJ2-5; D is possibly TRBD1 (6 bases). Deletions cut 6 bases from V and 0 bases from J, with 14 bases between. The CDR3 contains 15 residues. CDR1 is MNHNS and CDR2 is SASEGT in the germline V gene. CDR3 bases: TGTGCCAGCAGCCTTCTAAAGGGGGACCAAGAGACCCAGTACTTC. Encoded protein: CASSLLKGDQETQYF.

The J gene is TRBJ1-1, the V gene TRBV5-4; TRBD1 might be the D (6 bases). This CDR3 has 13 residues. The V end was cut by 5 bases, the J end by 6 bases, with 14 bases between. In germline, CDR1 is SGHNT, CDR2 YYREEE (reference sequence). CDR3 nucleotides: TGTGCCAGCAGGACGGGGGGGGCTTCTGAAGCTTTCTTT. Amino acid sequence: CASRTGGASEAFF.

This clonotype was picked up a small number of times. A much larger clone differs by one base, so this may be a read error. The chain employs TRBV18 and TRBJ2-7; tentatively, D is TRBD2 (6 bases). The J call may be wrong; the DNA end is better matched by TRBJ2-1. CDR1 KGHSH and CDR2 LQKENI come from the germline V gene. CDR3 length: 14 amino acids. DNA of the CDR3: TGTGCCAGCTTAAGCACGCCCGGGGGATACGAGCAGTTCTTC. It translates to CASLSTPGGYEQFF.

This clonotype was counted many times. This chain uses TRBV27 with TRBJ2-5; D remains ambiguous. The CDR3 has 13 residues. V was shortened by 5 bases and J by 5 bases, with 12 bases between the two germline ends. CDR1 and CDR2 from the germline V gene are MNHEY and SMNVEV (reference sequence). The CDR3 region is CASSRLFGETQYF. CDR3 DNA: TGTGCCAGCAGTCGACTGTTTGGGGAGACCCAGTACTTC.

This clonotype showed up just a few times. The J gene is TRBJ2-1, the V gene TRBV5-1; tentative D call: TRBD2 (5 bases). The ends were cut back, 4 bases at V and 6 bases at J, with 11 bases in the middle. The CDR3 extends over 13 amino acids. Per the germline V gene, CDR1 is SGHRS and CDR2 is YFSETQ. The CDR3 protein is CASSPGLSNEQFF. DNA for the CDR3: TGCGCCAGCAGCCCAGGACTCTCCAATGAGCAGTTCTTC.

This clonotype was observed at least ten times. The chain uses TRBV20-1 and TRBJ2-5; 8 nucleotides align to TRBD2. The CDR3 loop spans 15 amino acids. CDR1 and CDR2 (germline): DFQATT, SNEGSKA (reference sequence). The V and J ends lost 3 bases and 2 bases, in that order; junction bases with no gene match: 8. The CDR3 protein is CSASGGRGAQETQYF. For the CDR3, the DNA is TGCAGTGCTAGCGGGGGGCGGGGGGCACAAGAGACCCAGTACTTC.

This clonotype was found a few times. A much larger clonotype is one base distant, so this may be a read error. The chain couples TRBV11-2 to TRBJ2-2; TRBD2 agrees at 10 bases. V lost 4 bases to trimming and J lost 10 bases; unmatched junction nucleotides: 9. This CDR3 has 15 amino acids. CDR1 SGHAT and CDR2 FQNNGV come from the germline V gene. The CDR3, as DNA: TGTGCCAGCAGCTCCGCTAGCGGGAGTATCGTGGAGCTGTTTTTT. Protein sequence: CASSSASGSIVELFF. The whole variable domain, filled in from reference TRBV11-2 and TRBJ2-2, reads EAGVAQSPRYKIIEKRQSVAFWCNPISGHATLYWYQQILGQGPKLLIQFQNNGVVDDSQLPKDRFSAERLKGVDSTLKIQPAKLEDSAVYLCASSSASGSIVELFFGEGSRLTVL.

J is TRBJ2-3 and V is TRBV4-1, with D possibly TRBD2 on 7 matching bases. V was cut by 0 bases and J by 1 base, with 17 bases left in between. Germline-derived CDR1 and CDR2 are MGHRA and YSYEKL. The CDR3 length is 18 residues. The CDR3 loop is CASSQEPWEGGGTDTQYF. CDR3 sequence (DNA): TGCGCCAGCAGCCAAGAACCGTGGGAGGGGGGCGGCACAGATACGCAGTATTTT.

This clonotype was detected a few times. CDR3: CASSLEGRAWGEQYF. The CDR3, as DNA: TGTGCCAGCAGCTTAGAAGGCCGGGCCTGGGGAGAGCAGTACTTC. The V gene is TRBV7-2, the J gene TRBJ2-7; no clear D. The ends were cut back, 1 base at V and 7 bases at J, with 17 bases in the middle. The CDR3 sequence is 15 residues long. The V gene's germline CDR1 is SGHTA and CDR2 FQGNSA.

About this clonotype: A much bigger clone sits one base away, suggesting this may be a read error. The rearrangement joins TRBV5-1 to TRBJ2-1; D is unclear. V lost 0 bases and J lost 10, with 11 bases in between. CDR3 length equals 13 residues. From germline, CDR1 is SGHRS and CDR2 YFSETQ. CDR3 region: CASSLEVNYEQFF. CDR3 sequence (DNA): TGCGCCAGCAGCTTGGAGGTAAACTACGAGCAGTTCTTC.

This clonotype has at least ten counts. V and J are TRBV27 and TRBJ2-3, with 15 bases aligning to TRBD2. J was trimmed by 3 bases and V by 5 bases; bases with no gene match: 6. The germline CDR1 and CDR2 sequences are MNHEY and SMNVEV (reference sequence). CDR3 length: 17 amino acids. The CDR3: CASSPWTSGRGTDTQYF. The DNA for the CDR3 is TGTGCCAGCAGTCCGTGGACTAGCGGGAGGGGGACAGATACGCAGTATTTT.

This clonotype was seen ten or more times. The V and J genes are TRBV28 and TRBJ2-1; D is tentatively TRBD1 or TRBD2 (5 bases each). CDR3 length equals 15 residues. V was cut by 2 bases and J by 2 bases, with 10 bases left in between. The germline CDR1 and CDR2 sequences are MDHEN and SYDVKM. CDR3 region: CASSLGDVTYNEQFF. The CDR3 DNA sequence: TGTGCCAGCAGTTTAGGGGACGTTACCTACAATGAGCAGTTCTTC.